This T cell receptor (beta chain) was recorded in a study of blood T cells in healthy people across ages. V gave up 4 bases and J gave up 2 bases, with 11 bases separating them. This CDR3 comprises 14 residues. From germline, CDR1 is MNHEY and CDR2 SVGEGT. Sample-barcoded 5' priming and a J-beta primer mix drove a second PCR of roughly 6 to 12 cycles. In TCRdb, the 5' RACE reads were re-called with MiXCR into one record per CDR3 protein. The sample has approximately 1,100,000 distinct CDR3 sequences; 40% to 45% are singletons. The sequencing sample was made of blood. The chain combines TRBV6-2 or TRBV6-3 with TRBJ2-5; tentative D call: TRBD2 (6 bases). The clonotype was recovered from a woman aged 60-75 years in good health. The CDR3 sequence is CASSSGTVQETQYF. CDR3 DNA: TGTGCCAGCAGTTCCGGGACTGTACAAGAGACCCAGTACTTC.